This T cell receptor (beta chain) was retrieved from a study of cytotoxic CD8 clonotypes in ibrutinib-treated CLL. Roughly 2 micrograms of genomic DNA, which was extracted from cryopreserved PBMCs, served as the material used for the TCR beta libraries. V shed 3 bases, J shed 9 bases, and the junction held 5 bases outside the gene matches. Germline loops: CDR1 SEHNR, CDR2 FQNEAQ (reference sequence). The CDR3 runs 13 residues. Generated by immunoSEQ multiplex PCR, the TCRdb table keeps only in-frame clones and is missing some. The sample includes around 200,000 clones, approximately 70% of them seen just once.

This receptor was identified in a human donor with chronic lymphocytic leukemia. This material consisted of PBMCs, taken after 12 months of ibrutinib treatment. This chain connects TRBV7-9 to TRBJ2-1; the match to TRBD1 covers 7 bases. Here the CDR3 reads CASSFDRVGEQFF. The CDR3 DNA follows: TGTGCCAGCAGCTTCGACAGGGTGGGTGAGCAGTTCTTC.